These 11 T cell receptor beta chains originate from one sample sequenced in a study of human T cells and chemical hapten exposure. This sample's time point: patch test 2, 6 weeks after DPC sensitization. The treatment here: therapeutic diphenylcyclopropenone sensitization with weekly scalp DPC. Each CDR3 protein is one row after TCRdb ran MiXCR on the RACE reads. The sample contains fewer than 85,000 distinct CDR3 sequences, 10% to 13% of which appear only once. This specimen was whole blood, taken in connection with sensitization to the hapten diphenylcyclopropenone (DPC). The receptors stem from a woman in her twenties or thirties with alopecia areata. Some clones in this sample may be carry-over from other donors' samples.

Comment on this clonotype: Just one base apart from a much larger clone, this may be a read error. The chain uses TRBV11-2 and TRBJ2-1; tentative D call: TRBD1 (6 bases). Germline CDR1 and CDR2: SGHAT and FQNNGV. Trimming shortened V by 5 bases and J by 10 bases, and 21 bases separated the two germline ends. This CDR3 is 15 amino acids long. The CDR3 DNA follows: TGTGCCAGCAGCCGACGACAGGTCAGGGGCAAAGAGCAGTTCTTC. Translating it yields CASSRRQVRGKEQFF.

This clonotype was recorded at least ten times. V gene TRBV7-9 combines with J gene TRBJ2-1, with D hard to call. Trimming removed 1 base at V and 6 bases at J, with 16 bases between. Germline V gene sequence: CDR1 SEHNR, CDR2 FQNEAQ (reference sequence). The CDR3 loop spans 16 amino acids. In DNA, the CDR3 is TGTGCCAGCAGCTTAGTCCTTACGGCAGAAACCAATGAGCAGTTCTTC. Its protein product is CASSLVLTAETNEQFF.

This chain uses TRBV30 with TRBJ1-6; D gene uncertain. This CDR3 has 16 amino acids. Trimming left V 2 bases short and J 0 bases short, with 11 bases between. Germline-derived CDR1 and CDR2 are GTSNPN and SVGIG (reference sequence). The CDR3 loop is CAWSLDRSSYNSPLHF. The CDR3 DNA reads TGTGCCTGGAGTCTTGACCGGAGCTCCTATAATTCACCCCTCCACTTT.

On this clonotype: A much larger clone lies one base from this, so it may be a read error. This chain connects TRBV28 to TRBJ1-2; 7 bases line up with TRBD1. CDR1 is MDHEN, CDR2 SYDVKM, per germline. CDR3 size: 13 residues. In DNA, the CDR3 is TGTGCCAGCAGGACTACAGGGGCTCTAGGCTGCACCTTC. It encodes CASRTTGALGCTF.

This clonotype was seen once. This rearrangement joins TRBV20-1 to TRBJ2-5, with TRBD2 matching 13 bases. Losses at the gene ends were 2 bases for V and 0 bases for J; bases not matched to a gene: 3. This CDR3 has 16 amino acids. CDR1 and CDR2 (germline): DFQATT, SNEGSKA (reference sequence). In DNA, the CDR3 is TGCAGTGCTAGACCAGGGACTAGCGGGGACCAAGAGACCCAGTACTTC. The encoded protein is CSARPGTSGDQETQYF.

Many counts were recorded for this clonotype. This sequence joins TRBV2 and TRBJ2-1; D is ambiguous. V shed 6 bases and J shed 6 bases, with 12 bases lying between them. The germline V gene has CDR1 SNHLY and CDR2 FYNNEI. The CDR3 length is 13 residues. The CDR3 here is CASSIGPRNEQFF. CDR3 nucleotides: TGTGCCAGCAGCATTGGGCCGCGCAATGAGCAGTTCTTC.

The genes are TRBV4-1 and TRBJ2-1, with D perhaps TRBD2 (6 bases). The germline CDR1 and CDR2 sequences are MGHRA and YSYEKL. CDR3 length: 17 amino acids. Trimming took off 0 bases at V and 0 bases at J, with 12 bases between the two ends. CDR3 sequence: CASSQDWAGSSYNEQFF. The CDR3 DNA is TGCGCCAGCAGCCAAGATTGGGCCGGGAGCTCCTACAATGAGCAGTTCTTC.

This clonotype was seen ten or more times. This chain uses TRBV12-3 or TRBV12-4 with TRBJ1-4; TRBD1 agrees at 7 bases. Trimming cost V 3 bases and J 15 bases; bases outside gene matches: 4. The CDR3 is 11 residues long. CDR3 residues: CASSFNRGMFF. In DNA form, the CDR3 reads TGTGCCAGCAGTTTCAACAGGGGCATGTTTTTT.

CDR3 coding DNA: TGTGCCAGCAGTCCCCTCAGGAACTCCTACGAGCAGTACTTC. Amino acids: CASSPLRNSYEQYF. This chain links TRBV28 with TRBJ2-7; no firm D call. V was cut by 5 bases and J by 0 bases, with 11 bases left in between. The length of the CDR3 is 14 residues. CDR1 and CDR2 from the germline V gene are MDHEN and SYDVKM.

This clonotype appeared many times. The V and J genes are TRBV4-3 and TRBJ2-2; 11 nucleotides agree with TRBD1. The CDR3 length is 14 residues. V lost 5 bases to trimming and J lost 6 bases; unmatched junction nucleotides: 2. From germline, CDR1 is LGHNA and CDR2 YSLEER. CDR3 DNA sequence: TGCGCCAGCAGCTGGGACAGGGGGTCCGGGGAGCTGTTTTTT. It codes for CASSWDRGSGELFF.

This clonotype occurred many times. The chain links TRBV11-1 to TRBJ2-3; D gene ambiguous. The CDR3 runs to 16 residues. The V end was cut by 1 base, the J end by 5 bases, with 16 bases between. CDR1 and CDR2 from the germline V gene are SGHAT and FQDESV (reference sequence). Written as DNA, the CDR3 is TGTGCCAGCAGCTTAGGAGTCGACAAGTCTGTAGATACGCAGTATTTT. It encodes CASSLGVDKSVDTQYF.